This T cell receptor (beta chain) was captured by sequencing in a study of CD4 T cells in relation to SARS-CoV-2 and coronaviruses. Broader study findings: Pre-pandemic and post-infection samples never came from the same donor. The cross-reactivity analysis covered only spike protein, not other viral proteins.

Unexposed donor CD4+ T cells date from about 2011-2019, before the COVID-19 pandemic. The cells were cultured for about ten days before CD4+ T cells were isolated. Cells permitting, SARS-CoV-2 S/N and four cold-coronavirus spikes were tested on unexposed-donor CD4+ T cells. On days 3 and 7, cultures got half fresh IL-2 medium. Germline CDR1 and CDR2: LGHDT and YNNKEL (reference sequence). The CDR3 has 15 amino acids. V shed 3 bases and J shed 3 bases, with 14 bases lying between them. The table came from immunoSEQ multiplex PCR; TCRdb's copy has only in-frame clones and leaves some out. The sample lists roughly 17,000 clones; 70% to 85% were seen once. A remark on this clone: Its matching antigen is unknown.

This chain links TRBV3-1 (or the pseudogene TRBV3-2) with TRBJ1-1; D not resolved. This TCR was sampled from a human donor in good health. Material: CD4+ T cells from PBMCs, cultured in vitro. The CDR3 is CASSHWSRLDTEAFF. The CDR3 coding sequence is TGTGCCAGCAGCCACTGGTCTCGATTGGACACTGAAGCTTTCTTT.